The clone carrying this T cell receptor (beta chain) is classed as medium-sized. Its specificity is unknown. Treg sorting used a CD4+CD25+CD127-/low gate. Findings of the study overall: Tumor-infiltrating Treg TCR alpha and beta sequences overlapped most with tumor naive CD4+ T cells, then blood naive.

Semi-nested PCR with Nested Universal Primer A followed constant-region reverse priming of full-length variable regions. MiXCR, run by TCRdb on the 5' RACE reads, gives a single entry per CDR3 protein. Among some 30,000 distinct CDR3 sequences listed, 27% were seen once. Germline assignment: CDR1 KGHSH and CDR2 LQKENI. The CDR3 contains 13 residues. With 0 bases removed from V and 2 bases from J, the gap between germline ends came to 3 bases. The sequence derives from a female donor with breast cancer. The sample was tumor-infiltrating Tregs sorted from the breast tumor. This chain uses TRBV18 with TRBJ2-3; D unresolved. DNA for the CDR3: TGTGCCAGCTCACCACCGGTCACAGATACGCAGTATTTT. Translated: CASSPPVTDTQYF.